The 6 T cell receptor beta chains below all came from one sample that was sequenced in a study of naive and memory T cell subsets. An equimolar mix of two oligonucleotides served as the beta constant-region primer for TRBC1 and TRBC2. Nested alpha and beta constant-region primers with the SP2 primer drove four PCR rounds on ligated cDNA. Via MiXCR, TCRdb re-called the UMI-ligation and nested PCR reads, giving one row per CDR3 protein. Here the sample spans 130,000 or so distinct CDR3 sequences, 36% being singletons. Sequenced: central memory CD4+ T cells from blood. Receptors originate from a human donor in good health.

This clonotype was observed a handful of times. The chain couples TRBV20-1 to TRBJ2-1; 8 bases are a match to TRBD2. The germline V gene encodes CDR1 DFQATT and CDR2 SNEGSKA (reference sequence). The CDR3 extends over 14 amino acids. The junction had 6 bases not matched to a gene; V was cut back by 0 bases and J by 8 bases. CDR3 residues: CSARDLGRGYEQFF. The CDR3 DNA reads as TGCAGTGCTAGAGATCTCGGGAGGGGCTATGAGCAGTTCTTC.

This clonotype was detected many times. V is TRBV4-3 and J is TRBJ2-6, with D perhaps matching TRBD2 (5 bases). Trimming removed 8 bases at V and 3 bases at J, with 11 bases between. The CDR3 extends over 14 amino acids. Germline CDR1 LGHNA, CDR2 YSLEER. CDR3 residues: CASSEGYGANVLTF. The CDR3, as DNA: TGCGCCAGCTCCGAGGGTTATGGGGCCAACGTCCTGACTTTC.

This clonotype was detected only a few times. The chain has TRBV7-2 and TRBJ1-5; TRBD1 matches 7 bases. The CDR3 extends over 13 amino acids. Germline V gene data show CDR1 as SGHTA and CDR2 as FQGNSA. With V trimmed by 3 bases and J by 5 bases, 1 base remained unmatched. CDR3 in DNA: TGTGCCAGCAGCTTCGGGACAGATCAGCCCCAGCATTTT. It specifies CASSFGTDQPQHF.

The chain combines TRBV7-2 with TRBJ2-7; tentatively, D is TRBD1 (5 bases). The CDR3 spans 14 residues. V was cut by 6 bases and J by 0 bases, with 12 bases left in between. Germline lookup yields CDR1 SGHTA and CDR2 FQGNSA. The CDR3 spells CASRKGQSSYEQYF. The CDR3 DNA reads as TGTGCCAGCAGGAAGGGGCAAAGCTCCTACGAGCAGTACTTC.

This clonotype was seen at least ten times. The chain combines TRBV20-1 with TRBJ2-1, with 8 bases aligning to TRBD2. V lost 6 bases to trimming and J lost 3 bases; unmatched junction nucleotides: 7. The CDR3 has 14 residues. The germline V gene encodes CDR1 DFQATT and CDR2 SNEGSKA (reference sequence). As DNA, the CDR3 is TGCAGTGCCGTATACGGGAGGGGCTACAATGAGCAGTTCTTC. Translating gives CSAVYGRGYNEQFF.

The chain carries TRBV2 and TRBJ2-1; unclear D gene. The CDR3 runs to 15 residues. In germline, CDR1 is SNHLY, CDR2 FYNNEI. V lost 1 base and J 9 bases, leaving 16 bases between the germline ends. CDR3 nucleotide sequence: TGTGCCAGCAGTGAAGAGGGTTTAGGGCTGGGTGAGCAGTTCTTC. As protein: CASSEEGLGLGEQFF.